This entry describes one T cell receptor beta chain. Ten or more counts support this clonotype. Its antigen is still unknown. No base-level quality is on record; no much larger clone is a single base apart. This entry comes from a study of Graves' ophthalmopathy and Graves' hyperthyroidism (dated by TCRdb to the late 2010s). For context, the study as a whole: Peripheral blood was collected at initial diagnosis, prior to any treatment. The study used TCR beta repertoire signatures to distinguish Graves' ophthalmopathy from Graves' hyperthyroidism and to predict progression to ophthalmopathy. In total, some 140 blood samples were TCR-sequenced: approximately 42 ophthalmopathy, under 85 hyperthyroidism and approximately 17 hyperthyroidism-to-ophthalmopathy patients. To explore V-J signatures distinguishing ophthalmopathy from hyperthyroidism, a discovery set of more than 95 patients (roughly 44 ophthalmopathy, 57 stable hyperthyroidism) was enrolled. An independent validation cohort was composed of 18 hyperthyroidism patients and about 17 patients who later progressed from hyperthyroidism to ophthalmopathy. In five or six hyperthyroidism patients, the T-cell repertoires found in thyroid tissue were compared with those found in blood. Following sampling, methimazole starting at 30 mg daily was administered to hyperthyroidism patients, and high-dose intravenous methylprednisolone was administered to ophthalmopathy patients. The roughly 91 discovery patients were randomly split 7:3 into training and test sets.

General findings and caveats noted by the study authors: In validation, the model predicted ophthalmopathy progression with nearly 71% sensitivity and approximately 75% specificity; around twelve predicted patients were CT-confirmed with GO in a median of around 6.5 months. Most expanded thyroid clonotypes with a frequency above 0.001 also appeared in blood, which suggests that blood repertoires may reflect the immune response in the thyroid. Ophthalmopathy was separated from stable hyperthyroidism by the 13-signature model with roughly 88% sensitivity and about 83% specificity in cross-validation and with 80%/75% in the test set. Sample size was not statistically predetermined, and group allocation was not concealed from the investigators.

V gives up 3 bases and J gives up 6 bases, and the segment between their germline ends measures 11 bases. CDR1 and CDR2, per the germline V gene, are MNHEY and SVGEGT. Including the terminal cysteine and phenylalanine, the CDR3 comprises 13 residues. Only CDR3 DNA remains: 39 bases, in frame from the first base. A patient counted as having stable hyperthyroidism if there was no progression to ophthalmopathy within 18 months of follow-up. Patients with hyperthyroidism were aged 18 to 65 years, had been newly diagnosed, and had a disease duration of less than 2 months. Patients with other autoimmune diseases, uncontrolled infections, pregnancy or lactation were excluded from the study. Clinical symptoms, serum thyroxine, TRAb, thyroid ultrasound and orbital computed tomography formed the basis of the diagnosis. Ficoll-Paque density gradient centrifugation was used to isolate PBMCs from around 10 ml of fresh peripheral blood. Trizol reagent was used to extract the total RNA, and its quality was then checked on an Agilent 2100 Bioanalyzer.

TCR beta CDR3 regions were amplified from RNA transcripts for repertoire sequencing. A first-round RT-PCR used HTBI primers with the Qiagen OneStep RT-PCR kit, followed by a second-round multiplex PCR, size selection and purification. Libraries were sequenced on an Illumina HiSeq2000 using paired-end 100 bp reads. The paper's processing steps were these. SOAPnuke was used to process the reads, throwing out any read that had adapters, had uncalled bases, had a mean Phred below 15, or lacked an exact constant-primer or identifier match. COPE v1.2.5 was used to merge high-quality paired reads. Unique nucleotide sequences were defined as clonotypes and aligned to IMGT TRB V, D and J references using MiTCR v1.1. The analysis was limited to V-J combinations with a frequency above 0.0001, which together covered roughly 99% of the repertoires. For each V-J combination, a TCR clonal expansion and chaos score was defined as the ratio of F50 clonal expansion to chaos observed in the TCRdist matrix. Welch's t-statistics and random forest were used to narrow the features down to around 13 V-J combinations, which were then fed into a naive Bayes classifier. Thyroid-blood repertoire similarity was quantified with the Morisita-Horn index. In TCRdb, the public reads were trimmed at Q25 with fastp and aligned with MiXCR, with productive beta chains retained. Rows with one shared CDR3 protein collapse into an entry with the most common genes and DNA. The V and J calls here are based on TCRdb, not the publication. Recorded for this sample are about 420,000 distinct CDR3 sequences; roughly 21% of them occurred a single time. The top ten clonotypes cover roughly 3% of the sample.

This sequence uses TRBV6-2 or TRBV6-3 and TRBJ1-2; the D gene is not confidently resolved. The sequenced sample was peripheral blood. The origin of this receptor is a woman aged 18-30 years with stable Graves' hyperthyroidism. Donor details come from another sample of the same person, matched by shared clones. The CDR3 reads as follows: CASSYGRQNGYTF. The sequenced DNA is TGTGCCAGCAGTTATGGCCGTCAGAATGGCTACACCTTC.